The 5 T cell receptor beta chains presented below share a single source sample, sequenced in a study of blood T cell repertoires in COVID-19. Clones were read by immunoSEQ multiplex PCR, and TCRdb kept only the in-frame ones, dropping some. The table includes roughly 280,000 clones, around nine tenths detected once. The sequencing sample was made of peripheral blood. These receptors all come from a woman aged 25 to 39 with COVID-19, enrolled during active disease.

The V call is TRBV7-6, the J call TRBJ2-1; 10 nucleotides match TRBD1. The CDR3 runs 15 residues. Unmatched junction bases numbered 2, after V lost 1 base and J lost 5 bases. Germline loops: CDR1 SGHVS, CDR2 FNYEAQ. The CDR3 region has the DNA TGTGCCAGCAGCTTAGGACAGGGGGCTAACAATGAGCAGTTCTTC. Its protein is CASSLGQGANNEQFF.

The chain has TRBV27 and TRBJ2-7; TRBD1 agrees at 7 bases. Looked up from germline, CDR1 is MNHEY and CDR2 is SMNVEV (reference sequence). The CDR3 sequence is 15 residues long. V lost 6 bases, J lost 2 bases, and 10 bases stayed unmatched. The CDR3 region is CASRLRQGLTYEQYF. The CDR3 region has the DNA TGTGCCAGCAGACTTCGACAGGGATTGACCTACGAGCAGTACTTC.

The chain employs TRBV27 and TRBJ2-1, with 14 bases lining up with TRBD2. With V trimmed by 3 bases and J by 7 bases, 11 bases remained unmatched. CDR1 MNHEY and CDR2 SMNVEV come from the germline V gene (reference sequence). CDR3 length equals 18 residues. Here the CDR3 DNA reads TGTGCCAGCAGTTTTTTCTCCCCGACTAGCGGGAGGGCGAATGAGCAGTTCTTC. Protein: CASSFFSPTSGRANEQFF.

V is TRBV19 and J is TRBJ2-1; a weak D match, TRBD1 (5 bases). The CDR3 length is 16 residues. The germline V and J ends were trimmed by 3 bases and 6 bases, with 18 bases remaining between them. The V gene's germline CDR1 is LNHDA and CDR2 SQIVND (reference sequence). The DNA for the CDR3 is TGTGCCAGTAGTATCCTCTTGGGGCAGGGAAGCAATGAGCAGTTCTTC. It translates to CASSILLGQGSNEQFF. The variable domain in full, completed from reference TRBV19 and TRBJ2-1, reads DGGITQSPKYLFRKEGQNVTLSCEQNLNHDAMYWYRQDPGQGLRLIYYSQIVNDFQKGDIAEGYSVSREKKESFPLTVTSAQKNPTAFYLCASSILLGQGSNEQFFGPGTRLTVL.

V and J are TRBV5-1 and TRBJ2-7; 13 nucleotides align to TRBD2. The germline V gene encodes CDR1 SGHRS and CDR2 YFSETQ. J gave up 4 bases and V 3 bases, and 10 bases lay outside the gene matches. This CDR3 comprises 17 residues. CDR3 sequence reads: CASSWGWTSGSLYEQYF. CDR3 bases: TGCGCCAGCAGCTGGGGTTGGACTAGCGGGAGTCTTTACGAGCAGTACTTC.